Following are 32 T cell receptor beta chains from one sample sequenced in a study of cytomegalovirus exposure and HLA in healthy donors. The table came from immunoSEQ multiplex PCR; TCRdb's copy has only in-frame clones and leaves some out. Of more than 140,000 clones listed, about 89% were seen once; the top ten hold around 3.4%. Material for sequencing was PBMCs. The receptors stem from a woman aged 18-29 years in good health and CMV-seropositive.

The chain couples TRBV30 to TRBJ2-3; 9 nucleotides agree with TRBD1. This CDR3 has 15 amino acids. The germline V gene has CDR1 GTSNPN and CDR2 SVGIG (reference sequence). Unmatched junction bases numbered 7, after V lost 0 bases and J lost 6 bases. The CDR3 sequence is CAWSVGDRDDDTQYF. In nucleotides, the CDR3 is TGTGCCTGGAGTGTAGGGGACAGGGATGATGATACGCAGTATTTT.

This clone was detected a few times. The J gene is TRBJ2-7, the V gene TRBV11-2, with a weak D call TRBD2 (6 bases). This CDR3 has 15 residues. Germline CDR1 and CDR2: SGHAT and FQNNGV. V dropped 1 base and J dropped 0 bases, with 10 bases sitting between them. In DNA form, the CDR3 reads TGTGCCAGCAGCTTAGCGGGAGAAAACTCCTACGAGCAGTACTTC. Translated: CASSLAGENSYEQYF. Drawing the rest from reference TRBV11-2 and TRBJ2-7, the complete variable domain is EAGVAQSPRYKIIEKRQSVAFWCNPISGHATLYWYQQILGQGPKLLIQFQNNGVVDDSQLPKDRFSAERLKGVDSTLKIQPAKLEDSAVYLCASSLAGENSYEQYFGPGTRLTVT.

This sequence joins TRBV5-1 and TRBJ2-5, with D unresolved. This CDR3 contains 14 residues. V dropped 0 bases and J dropped 0 bases, with 6 bases sitting between them. Germline lookup yields CDR1 SGHRS and CDR2 YFSETQ. The CDR3, as DNA: TGCGCCAGCAGCTTGGTGGCGGACCAAGAGACCCAGTACTTC. It translates to CASSLVADQETQYF.

The chain recombines TRBV19 with TRBJ2-2; D gene ambiguous. This CDR3 is built from 13 residues. V dropped 7 bases and J dropped 0 bases, with 6 bases sitting between them. Germline CDR1 is LNHDA and CDR2 is SQIVND (reference sequence). The CDR3 loop is CASTVSNTGELFF. As DNA, the CDR3 is TGTGCCAGTACAGTTTCGAACACCGGGGAGCTGTTTTTT.

V and J are TRBV7-3 and TRBJ2-3, with D perhaps TRBD1 (6 bases). Germline values: CDR1 SGHTA, CDR2 FQGTGA. V gave up 3 bases and J gave up 0 bases, with 10 bases separating them. The CDR3 runs 15 residues. As DNA, the CDR3 is TGTGCCAGCAGCTTGCAGGGGATGAGCACAGATACGCAGTATTTT. This translates into CASSLQGMSTDTQYF.

V is TRBV29-1 and J is TRBJ1-1; D is perhaps TRBD1 (5 bases). The CDR3 has 15 amino acids. Trimming cost V 3 bases and J 3 bases, with 17 bases left between them. The germline CDR1 and CDR2 sequences are SQVTM and ANQGSEA. CDR3 DNA: TGCAGCGTTGATGTAGGACATAGTTCGGACACTGAAGCTTTCTTT. Its translation: CSVDVGHSSDTEAFF.

The chain joins TRBV18 to TRBJ1-1; TRBD1 might be the D (6 bases). V was cut by 0 bases and J by 6 bases, with 11 bases left in between. CDR3 size: 14 residues. Germline V gene lookup returns CDR1 KGHSH and CDR2 LQKENI. CDR3 DNA: TGTGCCAGCTCACCACCCCAGGGGCGACCTGAAGCTTTCTTT. Translation: CASSPPQGRPEAFF.

This rearrangement joins TRBV6-1 to TRBJ2-7, with TRBD2 matching over 7 bases. The CDR3 runs to 13 residues. The germline V gene has CDR1 MNHNS and CDR2 SASEGT. The trim removed 8 bases at V and 4 bases at J, leaving 8 bases unmatched. In nucleotides, the CDR3 is TGTGCCAGCGCGGGAGAAGTGGGGTACGAGCAGTACTTC. Encoded protein: CASAGEVGYEQYF.

V and J are TRBV25-1 and TRBJ2-3; 10 nucleotides align to TRBD2. The CDR3 is 17 amino acids. V lost 7 bases, J lost 6 bases, and 16 bases stayed unmatched. Germline V gene data show CDR1 as MGHDK and CDR2 as SYGVNS. The CDR3 DNA sequence: TGTGCCAGCACTGCCCCGGGGCTAGCGGGAGTTCACGATACGCAGTATTTT. Translated: CASTAPGLAGVHDTQYF.

The chain uses TRBV5-1 and TRBJ1-1, with D perhaps matching TRBD1 (5 bases). CDR1 is SGHRS and CDR2 is YFSETQ in the germline V gene. The V and J ends lost 4 bases and 1 base respectively, with 8 bases between them. This CDR3 comprises 13 residues. This chain's CDR3 is CASSATGNTEAFF. DNA for the CDR3: TGCGCCAGCAGCGCTACAGGGAACACTGAAGCTTTCTTT.

This clone was seen more than once but under ten times. The rearrangement uses TRBV15 and TRBJ2-2, with 8 bases that match TRBD1. The ends lost 1 base at V and 1 base at J; junction bases unmatched: 8. Germline CDR1 LNHNV, CDR2 YYDKDF (reference sequence). This CDR3 comprises 18 residues. CDR3 bases: TGTGCCACCAGCAGAGGGAACCCGACAGGGGTGAACACCGGGGAGCTGTTTTTT. Its protein product is CATSRGNPTGVNTGELFF.

The gene calls are TRBV6-5 and TRBJ2-1; a possible D gene is TRBD2 (5 bases). In germline, CDR1 is MNHEY, CDR2 SVGAGI. V dropped 5 bases and J dropped 9 bases, with 8 bases sitting between them. The CDR3 extends over 11 amino acids. CDR3 coding DNA: TGTGCCAGCAGTCGACTATCTGAGCAGTTCTTC. Its protein is CASSRLSEQFF.

The chain employs TRBV6-1 and TRBJ2-1; 8 nucleotides line up with TRBD2. This CDR3 is 13 amino acids long. Germline loops: CDR1 MNHNS, CDR2 SASEGT. In nucleotides, the CDR3 is TGTGCTGCGCTCACTAGCGGAGACAATGAGCAGTTCTTC. It translates to CAALTSGDNEQFF.

V and J are TRBV6-1 and TRBJ2-7, with 11 positions matching TRBD2. This CDR3 region has 16 residues. In germline, CDR1 is MNHNS, CDR2 SASEGT. V was clipped by 0 bases and J by 1 base; unmatched bases: 2. CDR3 residues: CASSEALAGGSYEQYF. CDR3 in DNA: TGTGCCAGCAGTGAAGCTCTAGCGGGAGGTTCCTACGAGCAGTACTTC.

This chain uses TRBV11-3 with TRBJ2-7; 7 bases are shared with TRBD1. The germline V gene encodes CDR1 SGHNT and CDR2 YENEEA. The CDR3 is made up of 15 amino acids. Trimming took 4 bases from V and 5 from J; bases not matched to a gene: 11. The CDR3 here is CASSSGQPTLNEQYF. In nucleotides, the CDR3 is TGTGCCAGCAGCTCGGGACAGCCTACTCTCAACGAGCAGTACTTC.

A remark on this clone: Other DNA sequences in this specimen translate into the identical CDR3. The J gene is TRBJ2-1, the V gene TRBV5-1, with 8 bases that match TRBD2. The V gene end was trimmed by 0 bases and the J gene end by 4 bases; junction bases not matched to a gene: 3. This CDR3 has 15 residues. Germline-derived CDR1 and CDR2 are SGHRS and YFSETQ. CDR3 in DNA: TGCGCCAGCAGCTTGGGATCTAGCGGGTACAATGAGCAGTTCTTC. It codes for CASSLGSSGYNEQFF. The complete variable domain, with remaining parts taken from reference TRBV5-1 and TRBJ2-1, reads KAGVTQTPRYLIKTRGQQVTLSCSPISGHRSVSWYQQTPGQGLQFLFEYFSETQRNKGNFPGRFSGRQFSNSRSEMNVSTLELGDSALYLCASSLGSSGYNEQFFGPGTRLTVL.

This clone was counted a single time. The gene calls are TRBV6-6 and TRBJ2-7; D call uncertain. V lost 5 bases and J 1 base, leaving 12 bases between the germline ends. CDR1 is MNHNY, CDR2 SVGAGI, per germline (reference sequence). The CDR3 has 14 residues. In nucleotides, the CDR3 is TGTGCCAGCAGTCCGGCGGCCAGTTCCTACGAGCAGTACTTC. Encoded protein: CASSPAASSYEQYF.

The count of this clone is one. V and J are TRBV9 and TRBJ2-1, with D perhaps TRBD2 (5 bases). The V and J ends lost 3 bases and 3 bases respectively, with 10 bases between them. Germline assignment: CDR1 SGDLS and CDR2 YYNGEE. CDR3 length: 14 residues. The CDR3 bases are TGTGCCAGCAGCGGGACGGGGATCTACAATGAGCAGTTCTTC. Its protein product is CASSGTGIYNEQFF.

The chain uses TRBV2 and TRBJ2-5; 10 bases fit TRBD2. This CDR3 contains 16 residues. Germline lookup yields CDR1 SNHLY and CDR2 FYNNEI. Trimming at V came to 2 bases and at J to 5 bases, leaving 8 bases not matched to a gene. DNA for the CDR3: TGTGCCAGCAGTGAAAGCCCCCTAGCGGGAGTGGAGACCCAGTACTTC. Encoded protein: CASSESPLAGVETQYF. Variable domain in full (rest from reference TRBV2 and TRBJ2-5): EPEVTQTPSHQVTQMGQEVILRCVPISNHLYFYWYRQILGQKVEFLVSFYNNEISEKSEIFDDQFSVERPDGSNFTLKIRSTKLEDSAMYFCASSESPLAGVETQYFGPGTRLLVL.

The chain recombines TRBV2 with TRBJ1-3; 7 bases agree with TRBD1. CDR3 length: 16 amino acids. Germline CDR1 and CDR2: SNHLY and FYNNEI. The V segment lost 8 bases and the J segment 2 bases; nucleotides outside the gene matches: 12. The CDR3 DNA reads TGTGCCAGCGATAGGGACAGCCGAATTCCTGGAAACACCATATATTTT. This gives the protein CASDRDSRIPGNTIYF.

This rearrangement joins TRBV18 to TRBJ2-1, with 7 bases aligning to TRBD2. Germline CDR1 KGHSH, CDR2 LQKENI. Trimming at V came to 3 bases and at J to 6 bases, leaving 8 bases not matched to a gene. This CDR3 spans 15 amino acids. Here the CDR3 reads CASSPASSGPNEQFF. The CDR3 DNA follows: TGTGCCAGCTCACCCGCCTCTAGCGGACCCAATGAGCAGTTCTTC.

The gene calls are TRBV2 and TRBJ1-2; 8 nucleotides line up with TRBD1. V lost 6 bases and J lost 5; bases outside the gene matches: 5. Per germline, CDR1 SNHLY and CDR2 FYNNEI. CDR3 length: 13 residues. This CDR3 is CASREGQVYGYTF. The CDR3 DNA follows: TGTGCCAGCAGGGAGGGACAGGTATATGGCTACACCTTC.

V and J are TRBV27 and TRBJ2-7; 10 bases fit TRBD1. V was pared by 4 bases and J by 5 bases, with 8 bases of the junction left unmatched. The V gene's germline CDR1 is MNHEY and CDR2 SMNVEV (reference sequence). The CDR3 sequence is 15 residues long. The CDR3: CASSSRQGARNEQYF. For the CDR3, the DNA is TGTGCCAGCAGTTCGCGACAGGGGGCGCGGAACGAGCAGTACTTC.

The chain recombines TRBV6-4 with TRBJ2-2, with a possible D match to TRBD1 (6 bases). The CDR3 covers 14 residues. Trimming left V 3 bases short and J 7 bases short, with 12 bases between. CDR1 MRHNA and CDR2 SNTAGT come from the germline V gene. The CDR3 is CASSESGDGGELFF. As DNA, the CDR3 is TGTGCCAGCAGTGAATCAGGGGATGGCGGGGAGCTGTTTTTT.

The chain carries TRBV6-1 and TRBJ1-4, with D tentatively TRBD1 (6 bases). V was trimmed by 7 bases and J by 8 bases, leaving 17 bases between them. This CDR3 spans 14 amino acids. CDR1 MNHNS and CDR2 SASEGT come from the germline V gene. The CDR3 loop is CASTDSGIEEKLFF. In DNA form, the CDR3 reads TGTGCCAGCACGGACAGTGGAATAGAAGAAAAACTGTTTTTT.

This chain links TRBV5-1 with TRBJ1-1, with D possibly TRBD1 on 5 matching bases. Germline CDR1 and CDR2: SGHRS and YFSETQ. The length of the CDR3 is 14 residues. V was pared by 1 base and J by 7 bases, with 14 bases between. The chain's CDR3 is CASSLTNPGLEAFF. CDR3 nucleotides: TGCGCCAGCAGCTTGACTAATCCGGGACTTGAAGCTTTCTTT. The whole variable domain, filled in from reference TRBV5-1 and TRBJ1-1, reads KAGVTQTPRYLIKTRGQQVTLSCSPISGHRSVSWYQQTPGQGLQFLFEYFSETQRNKGNFPGRFSGRQFSNSRSEMNVSTLELGDSALYLCASSLTNPGLEAFFGQGTRLTVV.

The gene calls are TRBV6-6 and TRBJ2-7; D gene ambiguous. The CDR3 extends over 13 amino acids. Germline CDR1 reads MNHNY; CDR2 reads SVGAGI (reference sequence). With 6 bases removed from V and 5 bases from J, the gap between germline ends came to 14 bases. In nucleotides, the CDR3 is TGTGCCAGCAGACATCCTAGTTCCCACGAGCAGTACTTC. Amino acids: CASRHPSSHEQYF.

The V gene is TRBV27, the J gene TRBJ1-5; D might be TRBD1 (6 bases). Germline V gene data show CDR1 as MNHEY and CDR2 as SMNVEV (reference sequence). The CDR3 sequence is 15 residues long. The ends were cut back, 4 bases at V and 0 bases at J, with 10 bases in the middle. Here the CDR3 reads CASSSYRASNQPQHF. In DNA form, the CDR3 reads TGTGCCAGCAGTTCGTACAGGGCTAGCAATCAGCCCCAGCATTTT.

This clone was picked up a small number of times. The rearrangement joins TRBV2 to TRBJ2-7, with D perhaps TRBD1 (9 bases). V lost 8 bases to trimming and J lost 3 bases, with 23 bases between them. The CDR3 consists of 16 residues. Per the germline V gene, CDR1 is SNHLY and CDR2 is FYNNEI. For the CDR3, the DNA is TGTGCCAGCCGGGGGGGACAGGGTCTTAACGTCTACGAGCAGTACTTC. This encodes CASRGGQGLNVYEQYF.

The V and J genes are TRBV6-5 and TRBJ2-2; 7 positions match TRBD2. CDR3 length equals 14 residues. Germline V gene data show CDR1 as MNHEY and CDR2 as SVGAGI. Trimming removed 4 bases from V and 3 bases from J; junction bases left unmatched: 2. The CDR3 region is CASSWAGDTGELFF. The CDR3 region has the DNA TGTGCCAGCAGTTGGGCGGGGGACACCGGGGAGCTGTTTTTT.

The rearrangement uses TRBV11-1 and TRBJ1-2, with a possible D match to TRBD1 (6 bases). The V gene's germline CDR1 is SGHAT and CDR2 FQDESV (reference sequence). This CDR3 has 15 amino acids. Trimming removed 4 bases at V and 7 bases at J, with 19 bases between. CDR3: CASSSAGGDFFGYTF. For the CDR3, the DNA is TGTGCCAGCAGCTCAGCTGGGGGCGACTTCTTTGGCTACACCTTC. The complete variable domain, with remaining parts taken from reference TRBV11-1 and TRBJ1-2, reads EAEVAQSPRYKITEKSQAVAFWCDPISGHATLYWYRQILGQGPELLVQFQDESVVDDSQLPKDRFSAERLKGVDSTLKIQPAELGDSAMYLCASSSAGGDFFGYTFGSGTRLTVV.

The CDR3 DNA sequence: TGTGCCAGCAGCTTAATCCCGGGTTATAGCAATCAGCCCCAGCATTTT. This sequence encodes CASSLIPGYSNQPQHF. The rearrangement joins TRBV7-8 to TRBJ1-5; no definite D call. Germline V lookup: CDR1 SGHVS, CDR2 FQNEAQ. Trimming took 2 bases from V and 0 from J, leaving 11 bases between them. The length of the CDR3 is 16 residues.